This T cell receptor beta chain was found in a study of T cell responses to AZD1222 COVID-19 vaccine. Study background: Samples with a second dose at about 4 or about 12 weeks were pooled together.

Study results and limitations: In a largely white British group with more females than males, clonal diversity was possibly underestimated. The study identified only six AZD1222 recipients as seropositive at baseline. Repertoires were obtained only post-peak T cell response.

Profiling relied on immunoSEQ multiplex PCR, and the TCRdb table lists in-frame clones only, not all of them. The sample records over 65,000 clones, around 90% being singletons. Germline V gene data show CDR1 as SNHLY and CDR2 as FYNNEI. V lost 7 bases to trimming and J lost 2 bases, with 12 bases between them. The CDR3 covers 14 residues. Worth noting for this clone: Its antigen is still unknown.

This TCR was sampled from an adult in good health. The sample consisted of peripheral blood, taken on day 0 of AZD1222 vaccination. The V call is TRBV2, the J call TRBJ1-5; D gene unclear. In DNA form, the CDR3 reads TGTGCCAGCAAAGGTACTTGGGGCAATCAGCCCCAGCATTTT. Encoded protein: CASKGTWGNQPQHF.